This is a list of T cell receptor beta chains from one sample in a study of T cell changes during pregnancy in multiple sclerosis. The data were produced by immunoSEQ multiplex PCR, yet TCRdb's version contains in-frame clones alone and is incomplete. The sample lists 40,000 to 60,000 clones; roughly 88% were seen once. Sample: peripheral blood, taken in the first trimester of pregnancy. The source is a female donor in good health, enrolled as a control in a pregnancy study. The CDR3 runs from the conserved cysteine through the conserved F or W. A D gene is named only where the DNA matches it firmly. Some rows have no size entry. The others give once, few or many, or a class for an expanded clone.

TRBD2,TRBV19,TRBJ2-2,few,TGTGCCAGTAGTGCCCGGGGGGACGGGGAGCTGTTTTTT,CASSARGDGELFF
TRBD1,TRBV25-1,TRBJ1-2,.,TGTGCCAGCAGTGAGGGGACAGGGGGAGTCGGGTACTATGGCTACACCTTC,CASSEGTGGVGYYGYTF
TRBD1,TRBV5-4,TRBJ2-7,.,TGTGCCAGCAGCCGCGGCGATGTCAGGGGGTTACGACAGCAGTACTTC,CASSRGDVRGLRQQYF
TRBD1,TRBV5-4,TRBJ2-7,.,TGTGCCAGCAGCCCAGGGGGCATAAGCTCCTACGAGCAGTACTTC,CASSPGGISSYEQYF
TRBD2,TRBV27,TRBJ2-7,.,TGTGCCAGCAGCCCTGGACTAGGGTACGAGCAGTACTTC,CASSPGLGYEQYF
TRBD2,TRBV11-3,TRBJ2-3,.,TGTGCCAGCAGCTTGACTAGCGGGAGTACAGATACGCAGTATTTT,CASSLTSGSTDTQYF
.,TRBV6-6,TRBJ1-1,.,TGTGCCAGCAGCCCAACGGCCCTCAGGGGCACTGAAGCTTTCTTT,CASSPTALRGTEAFF
TRBD1,TRBV7-9,TRBJ2-5,.,TGTGCCAGCAGCACCCGGACAGGGCCCAAGGAGACCCAGTACTTC,CASSTRTGPKETQYF
.,TRBV5-1,TRBJ2-1,.,TGCGCCAGCAGCTCGGGAGGGACAGTCTACAATGAGCAGTTCTTC,CASSSGGTVYNEQFF
TRBD1,TRBV27,TRBJ1-2,.,TGTGCCAGCAGTTCCCGGACAGGGAGTAACTATGGCTACACCTTC,CASSSRTGSNYGYTF
.,TRBV5-6,TRBJ2-7,few,TGTGCCAGCAGCTTGGGTCCTGAGCAGTACTTC,CASSLGPEQYF
TRBD1,TRBV7-9,TRBJ1-2,.,TGTGCCAGCAGCCTGACTGAGGGGGCGCATGGCTACACCTTC,CASSLTEGAHGYTF
TRBD2,TRBV4-3,TRBJ2-3,.,TGCGCCAGCAGCCAAGATCCGGCTAGCGGGAGCAGCACAGATACGCAGTATTTT,CASSQDPASGSSTDTQYF
.,TRBV7-8,TRBJ1-2,.,TGTGCCAGCAGCTCCCTCAACTATGGCTACACCTTC,CASSSLNYGYTF
TRBD2,TRBV6-4,TRBJ2-1,.,TGTGCCAGCAGCGCCGGGACTAGCGATTACAATGAGCAGTTCTTC,CASSAGTSDYNEQFF
TRBD1,TRBV10-3,TRBJ2-2,.,TGTGCCAACGGACAGGAGGCGGGCGGGGAGCTGTTTTTT,CANGQEAGGELFF